This TCR beta chain stems from a study of blood T cell repertoires in COVID-19. Study-level information: From the United States, Italy and Spain came samples of acute and convalescent COVID-19.

Profiled with immunoSEQ multiplex PCR; TCRdb holds only in-frame clones, not every one. The sample records about 90,000 clones, 85% being singletons. Germline CDR1 and CDR2: MNHEY and SMNVEV (reference sequence). The CDR3 is made up of 14 amino acids. The V end lost 5 bases, the J end lost 6 bases, and 16 bases lay between the germline ends. Sequencing used peripheral blood. V is TRBV27 and J is TRBJ1-1; tentative D call: TRBD1 (6 bases). This sequence was found in a man over 45 with acute or convalescent COVID-19. CDR3 coding DNA: TGTGCCAGCAGTCGCAGACAGGCGGGGGCTGAAGCTTTCTTT. This codes for CASSRRQAGAEAFF.